This T cell receptor (beta chain) emerged from a study of blood T cell repertoires in COVID-19. CDR1 and CDR2 (germline): LNHDA, SQIVND (reference sequence). The CDR3 contains 11 residues. The V end was cut by 7 bases, the J end by 11 bases, with 14 bases between. Only in-frame clones appear in the TCRdb table, and some are missing; sequencing was by immunoSEQ multiplex PCR. The sample includes approximately 280,000 clones, roughly 87% seen only once; the top ten take approximately 8.8%. V usage is TRBV19 and J usage is TRBJ1-1, with a weak D call TRBD1 (5 bases). Sequenced sample: peripheral blood. This clonotype was obtained from a man younger than 35 with active or convalescent COVID-19. CDR3 in DNA: TGTGCCAGTAAAAAAGGGGTACTGGCTTTCTTT. Translated, it gives CASKKGVLAFF.